A selection of T cell receptor beta chains follows, all from one sample in a study of technical replicates of blood from several donors. Repertoires were generated with immunoSEQ multiplex PCR, while TCRdb's copy carries only in-frame clones and drops some. The sample lists 85,000 to 100,000 clones, approximately 95% seen once, with over 0.25% in the top ten. The source material was T cells isolated from PBMCs. The receptors come from a human donor in good health. Both conserved end residues are part of each CDR3. Each record gives: V gene, J gene, clone size, D gene, CDR3 DNA, CDR3 protein. A D gene is named only where the DNA matches it firmly. Not all rows give a size; the values are once, few, many and, for expanded clones, a class.

>TRBV7-8|TRBJ2-6|NA|NA
TGTGCCAGCAGCCCCTCCCGCTCTGGGGCCAACGTCCTGACTTTC
CASSPSRSGANVLTF
>TRBV30|TRBJ1-1|NA|NA
TGTGCCTGGGGAGGATCTTCCACTGAAGCTTTCTTT
CAWGGSSTEAFF
>TRBV7-2|TRBJ1-1|NA|NA
TGTGCCAGCAACTCCCTGTGGGACGGACAGCTGAACACTGAAGCTTTCTTT
CASNSLWDGQLNTEAFF
>TRBV7-9|TRBJ1-4|once|TRBD1
TGTGCCAGCAGCCCTGGACAGGCAACTAATGAAAAACTGTTTTTT
CASSPGQATNEKLFF
>TRBV10-3|TRBJ2-1|NA|TRBD2
TGTGCCATCAGTGGTGAGGCTAGCGGACTTTTGCGGTATGAGCAGTTCTTC
CAISGEASGLLRYEQFF
>TRBV29-1|TRBJ1-1|NA|NA
TGCAGCGTCGCACAACATGGCTCCACTGAAGCTTTCTTT
CSVAQHGSTEAFF
>TRBV7-8|TRBJ1-5|NA|NA
TGTGCCAGCAGCTTCGGACAGTTCAATCAGCCCCAGCATTTT
CASSFGQFNQPQHF
>TRBV29-1|TRBJ1-1|NA|NA
TGCAGCGTGGGCCACACAGGGCAAGGAACTGAAGCTTTCTTT
CSVGHTGQGTEAFF
>TRBV29-1|TRBJ2-1|once|TRBD1
TGCAGCGTTGAGTACAGGGGGTCAAAATACAATGAGCAGTTCTTC
CSVEYRGSKYNEQFF
>TRBV2|TRBJ1-2|NA|NA
TGTGCCAGCAGTGACGGAGTTTATGGCTACACCTTC
CASSDGVYGYTF
>TRBV12-5|TRBJ2-1|NA|TRBD2
TGTGCTAGTGGTTTGGCGGGAGGGAATGAGCAGTTCTTC
CASGLAGGNEQFF
>TRBV30|TRBJ2-1|NA|TRBD1
TGTGCCTGGAGTGAAGGGGGCTTTGAGCAGTTCTTC
CAWSEGGFEQFF
>TRBV29-1|TRBJ1-1|few|NA
TGCAGCGTTGAGTTCATGAACACTGAAGCTTTCTTT
CSVEFMNTEAFF
>TRBV15|TRBJ2-7|NA|TRBD1
TGTGCCACCAGCAGGGGACAGAACGAGCAGTACTTC
CATSRGQNEQYF
>TRBV6-5|TRBJ2-1|NA|NA
TGTGCCAGCAAGCCGGGGAACTCGAACAATGAGCAGTTCTTC
CASKPGNSNNEQFF
>TRBV29-1|TRBJ1-1|NA|NA
TGCAGCGCCCTTACAAGGTATCATTTTGGAGGCATTCGGAGGACTGAAGCTTTCTTT
CSALTRYHFGGIRRTEAFF
>TRBV23-1|TRBJ1-1|NA|TRBD1
TGCGCCAGCAGTCAATCTTTTGGTGGCGGACAGGGGAGTCTAGGGGTGAACACTGAAGCTTTCTTT
CASSQSFGGGQGSLGVNTEAFF
>TRBV27|TRBJ1-1|NA|NA
TGTGCCAGCAGTCGGAGGGATGCGAACACTGAAGCTTTCTTT
CASSRRDANTEAFF
>TRBV7-9|TRBJ1-3|NA|NA
TGTGCCAGCAGCTTATTGCTTCGGGGTTCTGGAAACACCATATATTTT
CASSLLLRGSGNTIYF
>TRBV7-9|TRBJ2-7|NA|NA
TGTGCCAGCAGCTTAGGGGCAGGGAAGGTCCCCTACGAGCAGTACTTC
CASSLGAGKVPYEQYF
>TRBV4-1|TRBJ2-7|once|TRBD1
TGCGCCAGCAGCCACGGGACAGGGACGATGATCTACGAGCAGTACTTC
CASSHGTGTMIYEQYF
>TRBV30|TRBJ1-1|few|NA
TGTGCCTGGAGTGGCGGAGGGGAAGCTTTCTTT
CAWSGGGEAFF
>TRBV4-1|TRBJ2-1|NA|TRBD1
TGCGCCAGCAGCCAAGTATTCGGGACAGGGGACTACAATGAGCAGTTCTTC
CASSQVFGTGDYNEQFF
>TRBV9|TRBJ2-3|NA|TRBD1
TGTGCCAGCAGCGCCCGGGACAGGGGGCGTGATACGCAGTATTTT
CASSARDRGRDTQYF
>TRBV9|TRBJ2-7|NA|TRBD1
TGTGCCAGCAGCGTAGGACAGGGGCCCTACGAGCAGTACTTC
CASSVGQGPYEQYF
>TRBV28|TRBJ2-5|NA|TRBD1
TGTGCCAGCAGTCTCTGGGACAGGGAAGAGACCCAGTACTTC
CASSLWDREETQYF
>TRBV28|TRBJ2-7|NA|TRBD1
TGTGCCAGCAGTCGCCCTAACAGGGGGGATTACGAGCAGTACTTC
CASSRPNRGDYEQYF
>TRBV2|TRBJ1-2|few|TRBD1
TGTGCCACCAGACAGGGATCGAGCTATGGCTACACCTTC
CATRQGSSYGYTF
>TRBV13|TRBJ2-1|NA|NA
TGTGCCAGCAGCTCGCGGTCCTCACCGGGGCAGTTCTTC
CASSSRSSPGQFF
>TRBV28|TRBJ2-7|NA|NA
TGTGCCAGCAGTTTGAGCAGGGGAACCTACGAGCAGTACTTC
CASSLSRGTYEQYF
>TRBV2|TRBJ2-7|NA|NA
TGTGCCAGCGCCCGCTCCGGGAAGATCAACGAGCAGTACTTC
CASARSGKINEQYF
>TRBV9|TRBJ2-5|once|NA
TGTGCCAGCAGCTCTGGGTCCCGGGGGCGGGGGGAGACCCAGTACTTC
CASSSGSRGRGETQYF
>TRBV14|TRBJ1-2|NA|TRBD1
TGTGCCAGCAGCCTACGACAGGGTCCGAGGAATGGCTACACCTTC
CASSLRQGPRNGYTF
>TRBV4-2|TRBJ1-1|NA|NA
TGTGCCAGCAGCCAAGACAGGGACACTGAAGCTTTCTTT
CASSQDRDTEAFF
>TRBV2|TRBJ1-2|NA|NA
TGTGCCAGCAGGGATGATAGGGGATATGGCTACACCTTC
CASRDDRGYGYTF
>TRBV9|TRBJ2-7|NA|TRBD2
TGTGCCAGCAGCAGAGAGAGCGGGGGGGCCACTTCCTACGAGCAGTACTTC
CASSRESGGATSYEQYF
>TRBV30|TRBJ2-1|NA|TRBD2
TGTGCCTGGGAGACTAGCGGGGGGGCTGTAGATGAGCAGTTCTTC
CAWETSGGAVDEQFF
>TRBV10-3|TRBJ2-2|NA|TRBD1
TGTGCCATCAGTGCTACAGGGGTGGACACCGGGGAGCTGTTTTTT
CAISATGVDTGELFF
>TRBV27|TRBJ1-5|NA|TRBD1
TGTGCCAGCAGTTTAGACAGGGCGGTACAGCCCCAGCATTTT
CASSLDRAVQPQHF
>TRBV5-6|TRBJ2-7|NA|NA
TGTGCCAGCAGCTATCACCCGGGAAGTTCCTACGAGCAGTACTTC
CASSYHPGSSYEQYF
>TRBV7-9|TRBJ2-7|NA|NA
TGTGCCAGCAGCCCCCGGACTCTCATTTACGAGCAGTACTTC
CASSPRTLIYEQYF